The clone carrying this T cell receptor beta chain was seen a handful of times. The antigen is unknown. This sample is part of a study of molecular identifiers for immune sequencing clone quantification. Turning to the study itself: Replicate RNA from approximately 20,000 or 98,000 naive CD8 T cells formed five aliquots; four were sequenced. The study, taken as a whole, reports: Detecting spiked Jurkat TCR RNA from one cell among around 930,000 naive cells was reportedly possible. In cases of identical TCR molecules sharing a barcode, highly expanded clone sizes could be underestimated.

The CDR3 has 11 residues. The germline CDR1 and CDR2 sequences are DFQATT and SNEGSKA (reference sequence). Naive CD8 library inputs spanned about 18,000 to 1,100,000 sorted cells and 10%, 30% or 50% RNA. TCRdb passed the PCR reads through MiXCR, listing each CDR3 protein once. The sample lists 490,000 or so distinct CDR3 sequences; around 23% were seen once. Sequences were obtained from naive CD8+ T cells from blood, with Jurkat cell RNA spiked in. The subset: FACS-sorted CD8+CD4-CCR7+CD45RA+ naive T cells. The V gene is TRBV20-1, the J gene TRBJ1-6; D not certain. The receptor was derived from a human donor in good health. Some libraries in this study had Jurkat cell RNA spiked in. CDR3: CIGRTASPLHF. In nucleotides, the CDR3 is TGCATTGGCAGGACGGCTTCACCCCTCCACTTT.